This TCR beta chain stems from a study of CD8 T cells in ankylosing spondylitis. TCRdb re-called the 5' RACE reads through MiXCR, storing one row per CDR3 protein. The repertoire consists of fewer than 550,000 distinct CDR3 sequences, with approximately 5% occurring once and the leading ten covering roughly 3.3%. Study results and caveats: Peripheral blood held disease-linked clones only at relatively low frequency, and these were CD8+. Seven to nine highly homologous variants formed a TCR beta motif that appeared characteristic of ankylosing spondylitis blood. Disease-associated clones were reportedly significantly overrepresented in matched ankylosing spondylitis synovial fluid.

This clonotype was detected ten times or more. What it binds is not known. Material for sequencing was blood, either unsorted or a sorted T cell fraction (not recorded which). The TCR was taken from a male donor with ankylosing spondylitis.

CDR3 sequence (DNA): TGTGCCAGCAACCCCAGACCAACGGAGCAGTACTTC. It is translated as CASNPRPTEQYF. The gene calls are TRBV21-1 and TRBJ2-7. TRBV21-1 is noted as a pseudogene. The CDR3 spans 12 residues.